The next 2 T cell receptor beta chains were all read from a single sample in a study of cytomegalovirus exposure and HLA in healthy donors. It was with 60 Vbeta and 13 Jbeta primers that the PCR ran. Produced via immunoSEQ multiplex PCR; TCRdb's table is partial and in-frame only. This sample carries approximately 160,000 clones, 78% of them seen once, and the ten largest clones take 2.5% to 3.5%. What was sequenced was PBMCs. Receptors originate from a woman between 50 and 59 years old in good health and CMV-seropositive.

This chain links TRBV30 with TRBJ2-7; 8 bases fit TRBD2. Trimming took 1 base from V and 7 from J; bases not matched to a gene: 6. From germline, CDR1 is GTSNPN and CDR2 SVGIG (reference sequence). The CDR3 totals 13 residues. CDR3 sequence: CAWSGRGGGEQYF. In DNA, the CDR3 is TGTGCCTGGAGTGGACGGGGGGGAGGGGAGCAGTACTTC.

The genes are TRBV7-2 and TRBJ2-7, with 7 positions matching TRBD2. Germline-derived CDR1 and CDR2 are SGHTA and FQGNSA. The CDR3 contains 16 residues. Losses at the gene ends were 2 bases for V and 5 bases for J; bases not matched to a gene: 12. CDR3 coding DNA: TGTGCCAGCAGCTTACCCGCGGCGGGAGCGGGAAACGAGCAGTACTTC. Amino acids: CASSLPAAGAGNEQYF.